These 22 T cell receptor beta chains were all obtained from the same sample, sequenced in a study of T cells expressing NK-cell markers. TCRdb reanalyzed the 5' RACE reads and collapses them to one entry per CDR3 protein, without DNA. This repertoire includes 500,000 to 700,000 distinct CDR3 sequences. The sequenced material came from blood T cells: a sorted CD56 or NKG2C T cell subset, CD4+ or CD8+ T cells, or bulk PBMC T cells (not recorded which). These receptors came from a man between 18 and 35 years old in good health.

This chain uses TRBV11-2 with TRBJ2-1; without DNA, the TCRdb call of TRBD2 cannot be checked. The CDR3 covers 18 residues. Germline V gene lookup returns CDR1 SGHAT and CDR2 FQNNGV. This CDR3 reads CASSAEPGTSGIEHEQFF.

The chain combines TRBV5-6 with TRBJ2-1; the D call from TCRdb, TRBD1, cannot be confirmed without DNA. CDR3 length equals 16 residues. Per the germline V gene, CDR1 is SGHDT and CDR2 is YYEEEE. The CDR3 protein is CASSPGFGQGLNEQFF.

The rearrangement joins TRBV20-1 to TRBJ1-4. The CDR3 is 11 residues long. Germline V gene data show CDR1 as DFQATT and CDR2 as SNEGSKA (reference sequence). CDR3: CKTKYGEKLFF.

The chain couples TRBV2 to TRBJ2-3; TCRdb names TRBD2, which stays unverified in the absence of DNA. Germline loops: CDR1 SNHLY, CDR2 FYNNEI. The CDR3 loop spans 15 amino acids. The CDR3 here is CASSEWAGGSDTQYF.

V usage is TRBV12-3 or TRBV12-4 and J usage is TRBJ2-1; absent DNA, TCRdb's TRBD1 call cannot be checked. The CDR3 extends over 14 amino acids. Here the CDR3 reads CASSVTDSYNEQFF.

The chain has TRBV11-2 and TRBJ1-2; TCRdb's D call, TRBD1, is unchecked because there is no DNA. CDR3 length equals 15 residues. Germline V gene data show CDR1 as SGHAT and CDR2 as FQNNGV. CDR3 sequence reads: CASSPGTAVLDGYTF.

The gene calls are TRBV24-1 and TRBJ2-1; the D call from TCRdb, TRBD1, cannot be confirmed without DNA. This CDR3 has 13 residues. From germline, CDR1 is KGHDR and CDR2 SFDVKD. Here the CDR3 reads CATSDLGGMEQFF.

V usage is TRBV5-6 and J usage is TRBJ2-7. From germline, CDR1 is SGHDT and CDR2 YYEEEE. The CDR3 covers 14 residues. CDR3: CASSPRQPSYEQYF. The full variable domain, its missing parts supplied by reference TRBV5-6 and TRBJ2-7, is DAGVTQSPTHLIKTRGQQVTLRCSPKSGHDTVSWYQQALGQGPQFIFQYYEEEERQRGNFPDRFSGHQFPNYSSELNVNALLLGDSALYLCASSPRQPSYEQYFGPGTRLTVT.

The genes are TRBV5-5 and TRBJ2-1; TCRdb designates TRBD2, a call that cannot be tested without DNA. The CDR3 totals 15 residues. CDR1 and CDR2 (germline): SGHKS, YYEKEE (reference sequence). CDR3: CASRSAGGSYNEQFF. Complete variable domain (other parts from reference TRBV5-5 and TRBJ2-1): DAGVTQSPTHLIKTRGQQVTLRCSPISGHKSVSWYQQVLGQGPQFIFQYYEKEERGRGNFPDRFSARQFPNYSSELNVNALLLGDSALYLCASRSAGGSYNEQFFGPGTRLTVL.

The chain recombines TRBV6-2 or TRBV6-3 with TRBJ2-1; TCRdb designates TRBD1, a call that cannot be tested without DNA. The CDR3 runs 15 residues. CDR1 and CDR2 (germline): MNHEY, SVGEGT. CDR3 sequence reads: CASSKDRAHYNEQFF.

The chain is built from TRBV12-3 or TRBV12-4 and TRBJ2-7; TCRdb's D call, TRBD2, is unchecked because there is no DNA. The CDR3 extends over 15 amino acids. CDR3 amino acids: CASSPSPARRAEQYF.

This sequence joins TRBV20-1 and TRBJ2-5. CDR3 length equals 14 residues. The germline V gene encodes CDR1 DFQATT and CDR2 SNEGSKA (reference sequence). This CDR3 is CSASYGRSGETQYF.

V and J are TRBV7-2 and TRBJ2-7. The CDR3 consists of 13 residues. Germline V gives CDR1 SGHTA, CDR2 FQGNSA. Here the CDR3 reads CASSLPARYEQYF.

The V gene is TRBV19, the J gene TRBJ1-1; TCRdb's D call of TRBD1 is untestable without DNA. Germline V gene sequence: CDR1 LNHDA, CDR2 SQIVND (reference sequence). This CDR3 is 16 amino acids long. The CDR3: CASRPGTGETNTEAFF. The full variable domain, completed using reference TRBV19 and TRBJ1-1, is DGGITQSPKYLFRKEGQNVTLSCEQNLNHDAMYWYRQDPGQGLRLIYYSQIVNDFQKGDIAEGYSVSREKKESFPLTVTSAQKNPTAFYLCASRPGTGETNTEAFFGQGTRLTVV.

This chain connects TRBV6-1 to TRBJ2-3; TCRdb selects TRBD2, and the lack of DNA leaves this call unchecked. The CDR3 is 18 amino acids. Germline V gene data show CDR1 as MNHNS and CDR2 as SASEGT. The CDR3 here is CASSHQRGRSTSTDTQYF.

V and J are TRBV6-1 and TRBJ2-1; no DNA is available, so the TRBD2 call from TCRdb remains unchecked. The CDR3 runs to 15 residues. Germline V gene data show CDR1 as MNHNS and CDR2 as SASEGT. The CDR3 is CASSGGGLAGFVGFF.

This sequence joins TRBV10-2 and TRBJ1-4. The CDR3 loop spans 13 amino acids. Germline CDR1 is WSHSY and CDR2 is SAAADI. The CDR3 spells CASSVGSGEKLFF.

The chain employs TRBV2 and TRBJ1-1; there is no DNA to check the TCRdb D call of TRBD1. The length of the CDR3 is 12 residues. Germline assignment: CDR1 SNHLY and CDR2 FYNNEI. CDR3 region: CASGDTYAEAFF.

The chain combines TRBV6-1 with TRBJ1-6; checking the TCRdb D call of TRBD1 is not possible without DNA. The V gene's germline CDR1 is MNHNS and CDR2 SASEGT. The CDR3 has 15 amino acids. The CDR3 sequence is CASRPGSSYNSPLHF.

The genes are TRBV29-1 and TRBJ1-1. Germline V lookup: CDR1 SQVTM, CDR2 ANQGSEA. CDR3 size: 12 residues. CDR3 in amino acids: CSVGSRSTEAFF.

V and J are TRBV3-1 and TRBJ2-1. The CDR3 covers 13 residues. Germline lookup yields CDR1 LGHDT and CDR2 YNNKEL (reference sequence). The CDR3 region is CASSQDLAGWQFF.

V usage is TRBV21-1 and J usage is TRBJ2-2; lacking DNA, the TRBD1 call made by TCRdb goes unchecked. TRBV21-1 is listed as a pseudogene. This CDR3 region has 15 residues. The CDR3 protein is CASRRDRGRTGELFF.